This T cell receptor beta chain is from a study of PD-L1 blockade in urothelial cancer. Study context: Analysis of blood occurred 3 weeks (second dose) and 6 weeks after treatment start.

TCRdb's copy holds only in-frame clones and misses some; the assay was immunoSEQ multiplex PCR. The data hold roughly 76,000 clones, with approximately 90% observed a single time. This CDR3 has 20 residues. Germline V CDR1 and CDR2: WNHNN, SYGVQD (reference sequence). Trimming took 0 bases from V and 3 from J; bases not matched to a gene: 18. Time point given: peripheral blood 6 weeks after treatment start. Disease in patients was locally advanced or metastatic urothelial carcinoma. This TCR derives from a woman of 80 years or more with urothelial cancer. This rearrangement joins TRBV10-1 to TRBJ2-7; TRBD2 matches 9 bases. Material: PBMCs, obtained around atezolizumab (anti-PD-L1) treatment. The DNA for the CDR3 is TGCGCCAGCAGTGAGTCAGTATTAGCGGGAGTCCCTTCCCACTACTACGAGCAGTACTTC. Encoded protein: CASSESVLAGVPSHYYEQYF.